This TCR beta chain came from a study of T cell repertoires in cytomegalovirus infection. Whole-study context: Recently identified HLA-C-restricted CMV epitopes and well-studied HLA-B-restricted CMV epitopes were used by the study. In public TCR beta signatures, there were indications of both CMV infection and matching HLA type. Study findings and constraints: There were carriers of CMV plus the relevant HLA, and cumulative public TCR beta family frequency identified them. The ex vivo response showed dominance by HLA-C-restricted CMV-specific TCR beta clonotypes.

The J segment lost 9 bases and the V segment lost 5 bases, leaving 1 base of the junction unmatched. Germline loops: CDR1 MDHEN, CDR2 SYDVKM. The CDR3 totals 12 residues. As concerns this clonotype: Its antigen is currently unknown.

TCRdb ran MiXCR on the reads and lists one entry per CDR3 protein. The data show approximately 910,000 distinct CDR3 sequences, around 30% seen once. Specimen: cultured CD8+ T cells from PBMCs, collected from culture after CMV antigen stimulation. This chain connects TRBV28 to TRBJ2-4; the match to TRBD1 covers 10 bases. The TCR sequence derives from a human donor in good health (CMV status not recorded). Some clones in this sample may be carry-over from other donors' samples. CDR3 region: CASSGDRGIQYF. CDR3 sequence (DNA): TGTGCCAGCAGTGGGGACAGGGGCATTCAGTACTTC.